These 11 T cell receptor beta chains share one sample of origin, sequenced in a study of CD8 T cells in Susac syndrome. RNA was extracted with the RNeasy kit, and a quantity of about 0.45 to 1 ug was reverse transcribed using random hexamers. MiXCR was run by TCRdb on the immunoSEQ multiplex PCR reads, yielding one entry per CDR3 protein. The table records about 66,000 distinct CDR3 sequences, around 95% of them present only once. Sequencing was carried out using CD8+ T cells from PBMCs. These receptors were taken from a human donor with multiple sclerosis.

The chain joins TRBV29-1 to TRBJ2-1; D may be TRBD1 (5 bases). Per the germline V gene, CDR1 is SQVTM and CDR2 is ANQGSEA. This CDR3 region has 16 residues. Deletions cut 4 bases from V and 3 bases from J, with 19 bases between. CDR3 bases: TGCAGCGTTGTAACCCTAGACAGACTCATCTACAATGAGCAGTTCTTC. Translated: CSVVTLDRLIYNEQFF.

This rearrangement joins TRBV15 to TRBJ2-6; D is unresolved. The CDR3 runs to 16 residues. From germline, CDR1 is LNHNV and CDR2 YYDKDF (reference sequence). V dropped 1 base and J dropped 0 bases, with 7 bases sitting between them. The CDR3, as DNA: TGTGCCACCAGCAGAGGCGAAAGCTCTGGGGCCAACGTCCTGACTTTC. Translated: CATSRGESSGANVLTF.

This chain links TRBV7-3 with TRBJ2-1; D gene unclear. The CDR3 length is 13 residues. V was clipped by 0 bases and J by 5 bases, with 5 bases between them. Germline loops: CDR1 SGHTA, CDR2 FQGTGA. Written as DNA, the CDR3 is TGTGCCAGCAGCTTAACGGGGAACAATGAGCAGTTCTTC. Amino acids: CASSLTGNNEQFF.

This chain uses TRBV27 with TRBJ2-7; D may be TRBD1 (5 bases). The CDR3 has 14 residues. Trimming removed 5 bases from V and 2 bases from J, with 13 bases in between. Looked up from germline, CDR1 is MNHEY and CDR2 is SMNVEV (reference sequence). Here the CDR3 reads CASSPLTDTYEQYF. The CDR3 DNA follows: TGTGCCAGCAGTCCCCTGACAGACACCTACGAGCAGTACTTC.

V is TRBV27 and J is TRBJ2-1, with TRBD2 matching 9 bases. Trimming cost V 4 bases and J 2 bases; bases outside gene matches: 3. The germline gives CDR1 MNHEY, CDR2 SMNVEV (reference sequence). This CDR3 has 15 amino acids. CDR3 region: CASSSAGGTYNEQFF. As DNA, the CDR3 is TGTGCCAGCAGTTCGGCGGGGGGGACCTACAATGAGCAGTTCTTC.

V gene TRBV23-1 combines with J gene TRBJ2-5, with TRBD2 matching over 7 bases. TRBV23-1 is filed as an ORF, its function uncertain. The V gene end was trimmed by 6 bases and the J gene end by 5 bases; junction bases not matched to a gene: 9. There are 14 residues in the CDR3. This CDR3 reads CASRLSGGWETQYF. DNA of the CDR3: TGCGCCAGCAGGCTGTCGGGAGGCTGGGAGACCCAGTACTTC.

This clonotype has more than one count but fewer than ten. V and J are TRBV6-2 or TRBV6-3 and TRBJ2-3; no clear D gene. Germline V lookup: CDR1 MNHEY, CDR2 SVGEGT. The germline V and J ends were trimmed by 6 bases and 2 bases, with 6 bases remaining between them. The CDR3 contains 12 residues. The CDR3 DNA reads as TGTGCCAGCAGCTTCATCACAGATACGCAGTATTTT. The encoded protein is CASSFITDTQYF.

CDR3 loop: CASSYSITTEQYF. CDR3 coding DNA: TGTGCCAGCAGTTACTCGATTACGACTGAACAGTACTTC. This chain uses TRBV6-2 or TRBV6-3 with TRBJ2-7, with D uncertain. Looked up from germline, CDR1 is MNHEY and CDR2 is SVGEGT. Trimming cost V 0 bases and J 10 bases, with 13 bases left between them. The CDR3 length is 13 residues.

The CDR3 spells CASSPNRLFRTAEGDEQYF. CDR3 DNA: TGCGCCAGCAGTCCGAATCGGCTTTTCCGGACCGCAGAGGGTGACGAGCAGTACTTC. The V call is TRBV23-1, the J call TRBJ2-7; D is perhaps TRBD2 (5 bases). TRBV23-1 is an ORF, with its function uncertain. V lost 4 bases and J lost 5, with 30 bases in between. CDR3 length: 19 residues.

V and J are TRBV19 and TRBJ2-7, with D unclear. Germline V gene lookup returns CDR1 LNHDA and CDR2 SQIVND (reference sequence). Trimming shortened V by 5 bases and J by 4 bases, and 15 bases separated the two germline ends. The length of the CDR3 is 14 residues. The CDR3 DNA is TGTGCCAGTAGTGCGAAGTCGAGAACATACGAGCAGTACTTC. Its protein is CASSAKSRTYEQYF.

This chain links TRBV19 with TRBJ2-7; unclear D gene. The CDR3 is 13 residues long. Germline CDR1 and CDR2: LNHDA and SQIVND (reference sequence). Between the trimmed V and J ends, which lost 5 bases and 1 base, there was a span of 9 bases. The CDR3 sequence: CASSWDGSYEQYF. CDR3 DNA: TGTGCCAGTAGTTGGGATGGATCCTACGAGCAGTACTTC.